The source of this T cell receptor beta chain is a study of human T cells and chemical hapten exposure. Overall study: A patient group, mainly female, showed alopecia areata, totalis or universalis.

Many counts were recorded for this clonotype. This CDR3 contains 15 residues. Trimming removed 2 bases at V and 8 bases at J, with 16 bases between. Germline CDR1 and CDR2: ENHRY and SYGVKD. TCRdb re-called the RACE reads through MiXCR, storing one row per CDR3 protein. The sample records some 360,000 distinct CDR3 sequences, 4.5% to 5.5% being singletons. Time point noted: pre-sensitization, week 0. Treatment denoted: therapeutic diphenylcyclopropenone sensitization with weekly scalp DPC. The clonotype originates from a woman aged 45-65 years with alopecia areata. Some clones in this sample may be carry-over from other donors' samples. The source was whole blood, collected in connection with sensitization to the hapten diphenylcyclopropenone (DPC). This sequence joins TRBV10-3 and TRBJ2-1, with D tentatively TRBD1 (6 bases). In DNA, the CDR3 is TGTGCCATCAGTGAGATAGGGACAACAACCCATGAGCAGTTCTTC. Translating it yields CAISEIGTTTHEQFF.